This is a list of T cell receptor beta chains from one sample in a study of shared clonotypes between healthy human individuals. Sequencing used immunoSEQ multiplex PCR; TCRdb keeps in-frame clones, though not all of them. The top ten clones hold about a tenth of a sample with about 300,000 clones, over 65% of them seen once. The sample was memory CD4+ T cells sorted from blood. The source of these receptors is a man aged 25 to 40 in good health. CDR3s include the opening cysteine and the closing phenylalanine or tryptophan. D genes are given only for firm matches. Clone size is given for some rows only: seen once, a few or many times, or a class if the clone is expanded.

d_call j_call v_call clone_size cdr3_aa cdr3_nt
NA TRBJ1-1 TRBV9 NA CASSPWGPEAFF TGTGCCAGCAGCCCTTGGGGACCTGAAGCTTTCTTT
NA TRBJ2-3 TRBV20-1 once CSARLIDTQYF TGCAGTGCTAGGTTGATAGATACGCAGTATTTT
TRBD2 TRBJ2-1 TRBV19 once CASSKGFGTSGRNEQFF TGTGCCAGTAGTAAGGGCTTCGGGACTAGCGGGAGGAATGAGCAGTTCTTC
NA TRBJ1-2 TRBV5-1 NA CASSSKRGGFDGYTF TGCGCCAGCAGCTCAAAAAGGGGGGGATTCGATGGCTACACCTTC
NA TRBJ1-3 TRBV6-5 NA CATAREVYSGNTIYF TGTGCCACCGCCCGAGAGGTATACTCTGGAAACACCATATATTTT
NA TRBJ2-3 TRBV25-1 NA CASSDYGATSTDTQYF TGTGCCAGCAGTGATTACGGGGCGACTAGCACAGATACGCAGTATTTT
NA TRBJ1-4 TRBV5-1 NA CASSLGGQGEKLFF TGCGCCAGCAGCTTGGGGGGACAAGGGGAAAAACTGTTTTTT
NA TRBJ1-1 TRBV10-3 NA CAITQTGTKNTEAFF TGTGCCATCACCCAGACCGGGACAAAGAACACTGAAGCTTTCTTT
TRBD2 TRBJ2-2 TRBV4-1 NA CASSQELAGQANTGELFF TGCGCCAGCAGCCAAGAACTAGCGGGACAAGCTAACACCGGGGAGCTGTTTTTT
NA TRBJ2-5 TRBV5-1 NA CASSDPRQGGEPQYF TGCGCCAGCAGCGACCCTCGACAGGGAGGGGAGCCCCAGTACTTC
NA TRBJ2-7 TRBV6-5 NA CASTSTGTKPYEQYF TGTGCCAGCACTTCTACCGGGACCAAGCCCTACGAGCAGTACTTC
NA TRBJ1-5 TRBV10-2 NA CASSESRLSDQPQHF TGCGCCAGCAGTGAGTCAAGGTTAAGTGATCAGCCCCAGCATTTT
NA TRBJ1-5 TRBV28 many CATGVGSNQPQHF TGTGCCACGGGGGTCGGTAGCAATCAGCCCCAGCATTTT
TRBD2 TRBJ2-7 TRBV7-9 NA CASSFGLAGGTEQYF TGTGCCAGCAGCTTTGGACTAGCGGGAGGAACCGAGCAGTACTTC
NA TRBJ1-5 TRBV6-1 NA CASSVAGYYGNQPQHF TGTGCCAGCAGTGTGGCAGGGTATTATGGCAATCAGCCCCAGCATTTT
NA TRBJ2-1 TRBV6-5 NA CAVQSHDEQFF TGTGCCGTCCAGAGTCACGATGAGCAGTTCTTC
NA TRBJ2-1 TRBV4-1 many CASSQGLLGNEQFF TGCGCCAGCAGCCAAGGACTGCTAGGCAATGAGCAGTTCTTC
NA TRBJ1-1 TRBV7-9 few CASSLALVGGKNTEAFF TGTGCCAGCAGCTTAGCACTCGTAGGCGGGAAGAACACTGAAGCTTTCTTT
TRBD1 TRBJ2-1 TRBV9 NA CASSVVPGGFGEQFF TGTGCCAGCAGCGTAGTCCCAGGGGGATTCGGTGAGCAGTTCTTC
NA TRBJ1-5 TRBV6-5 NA CASSLGRNQPQHF TGTGCCAGCAGTCTCGGTCGAAATCAGCCCCAGCATTTT
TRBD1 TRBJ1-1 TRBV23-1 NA CASSQGGQKNTEAFF TGCGCCAGCAGTCAAGGGGGACAGAAGAACACTGAAGCTTTCTTT
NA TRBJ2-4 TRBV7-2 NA CASSLGPGLNIQYF TGTGCCAGCAGCTTAGGGCCCGGTCTTAACATTCAGTACTTC
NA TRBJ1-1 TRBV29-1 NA CSVGSGVRAFF TGCAGCGTTGGTTCGGGGGTTAGAGCTTTCTTT
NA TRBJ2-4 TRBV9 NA CASSPRAGLDLAKNIQYF TGTGCCAGCAGCCCCAGGGCAGGTTTGGATCTAGCCAAAAACATTCAGTACTTC
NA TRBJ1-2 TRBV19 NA CASRGTAPDYGYTF TGTGCCAGTAGGGGGACGGCCCCGGACTATGGCTACACCTTC
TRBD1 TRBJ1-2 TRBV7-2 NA CASSLGTGRHYGYTF TGTGCCAGCAGCCTCGGGACAGGGCGTCACTATGGCTACACCTTC
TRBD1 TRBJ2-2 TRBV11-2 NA CASSLTGGWGTGELFF TGTGCCAGCAGCTTAACAGGGGGCTGGGGCACCGGGGAGCTGTTTTTT
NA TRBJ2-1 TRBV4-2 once CASSRDTSFHEQFF TGTGCCAGCAGCCGGGATACTAGCTTTCATGAGCAGTTCTTC
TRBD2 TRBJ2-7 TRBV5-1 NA CASSLRSGTSGTSYEQYF TGCGCCAGCAGCTTGAGGTCTGGGACTAGCGGGACTTCCTACGAGCAGTACTTC
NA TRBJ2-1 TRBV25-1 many CASSEQTLEEQFF TGTGCCAGCTCCGAACAGACCCTCGAAGAGCAGTTCTTC
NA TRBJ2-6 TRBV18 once CASSEYQVSGANVLTF TGTGCCAGCTCAGAGTATCAGGTCTCTGGGGCCAACGTCCTGACTTTC
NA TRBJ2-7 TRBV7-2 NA CASSFRDKLYEQYF TGTGCCAGCAGCTTTAGGGACAAACTCTACGAGCAGTACTTC
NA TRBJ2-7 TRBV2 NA CASSPRGAYEQYF TGTGCCAGCAGCCCCCGTGGGGCCTACGAGCAGTACTTC
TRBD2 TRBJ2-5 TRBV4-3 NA CASSQDVRGLLQETQYF TGCGCCAGCAGCCAAGATGTTAGGGGACTACTTCAAGAGACCCAGTACTTC
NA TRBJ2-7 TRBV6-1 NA CASTPGGEQYF TGTGCCAGCACCCCCGGGGGAGAGCAGTACTTC
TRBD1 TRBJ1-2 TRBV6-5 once CASSLRTGDYGYTF TGTGCCAGCAGCCTTAGGACAGGAGATTATGGCTACACCTTC
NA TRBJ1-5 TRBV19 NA CASSILTASTYQPQHF TGTGCCAGTAGTATTCTCACGGCCTCCACCTATCAGCCCCAGCATTTT
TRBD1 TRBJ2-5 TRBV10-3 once CAIRGTGGAGTQYF TGTGCCATCAGAGGGACAGGGGGGGCTGGGACCCAGTACTTC
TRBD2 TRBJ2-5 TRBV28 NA CASSPNRGGPFETQYF TGTGCCAGCAGTCCCAATCGGGGAGGGCCTTTTGAGACCCAGTACTTC
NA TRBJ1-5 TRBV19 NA CASSTGAGREPQHF TGTGCCAGTAGTACCGGGGCGGGACGGGAGCCCCAGCATTTT
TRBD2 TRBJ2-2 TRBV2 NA CASSRREKKAGELFF TGTGCCAGCAGTCGGCGGGAGAAAAAGGCCGGGGAGCTGTTTTTT
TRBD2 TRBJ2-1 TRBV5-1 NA CASSLASGRRSEQFF TGCGCCAGCAGCTTGGCTAGCGGGAGGAGGAGTGAGCAGTTCTTC
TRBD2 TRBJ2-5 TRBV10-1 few CASSGGTRHGTQYF TGCGCCAGCAGTGGCGGGACTAGACATGGGACCCAGTACTTC
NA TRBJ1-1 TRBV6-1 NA CASSGRNLGTEAFF TGTGCCAGCAGTGGACGGAACCTGGGCACTGAAGCTTTCTTT
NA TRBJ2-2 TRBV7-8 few CASSAHRKGLSSNTGELFF TGTGCCAGCAGCGCGCACCGCAAGGGACTGTCCTCGAACACCGGGGAGCTGTTTTTT
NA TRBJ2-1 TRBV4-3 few CASSQDPTSYNEQFF TGCGCCAGCAGCCAAGACCCTACCTCCTACAATGAGCAGTTCTTC
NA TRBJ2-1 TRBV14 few CASSPTGPSSGSYYEQFF TGTGCCAGCAGCCCAACGGGGCCCAGCTCGGGGAGTTACTATGAGCAGTTCTTC